This is a list of T cell receptor beta chains from one sample in a study of tumor and adjacent non-tumor tissue in lung cancer. TCRdb itself ran the multiplex PCR reads through MiXCR, one entry per CDR3 protein. This table holds about 110,000 distinct CDR3 sequences, 60% to 70% found once. The source material was distant non-tumor lung tissue. The origin of the receptors is a man between 60 and 75 years old with non-small cell lung cancer. CDR3s include the opening cysteine and the closing phenylalanine or tryptophan. A D gene is named only where the DNA matches it firmly. Some rows have no size entry. The others give once, few or many, or a class for an expanded clone.

>TRBV30|-|few|TRBJ2-7
TGTGCCTGGAGCCTCTATAGCGGAAACGAGCAGTACTTC
CAWSLYSGNEQYF
>TRBV6-2/TRBV6-3|TRBD2|-|TRBJ2-2
TGTTCCAGCAGTTTCTCGGAACTAGCGGCTGGTGGCTGGGAGCTGTTTTTT
CSSSFSELAAGGWELFF
>TRBV20-1|-|-|TRBJ1-4
TGCAGTGTAGGGAGAACTAATGAAAAACTGTTTTTT
CSVGRTNEKLFF
>TRBV20-1|-|few|TRBJ2-5
TGCAGTGCTAGCCCCGGGGATTTACAAGAGACCCAGTACTTC
CSASPGDLQETQYF
>TRBV29-1|-|-|TRBJ2-1
TGCAGTTTTGTGAACGATGAGCAGTTCTTC
CSFVNDEQFF
>TRBV11-2|-|medium-sized|TRBJ2-2
TGTGCCAGCAGCCAATCCCGGGAGCTGTTTTTT
CASSQSRELFF
>TRBV25-1|-|-|TRBJ2-3
TGTGCAAGCAGTGATCTTGTGACGGAGGGCACAGATATGCAGTATTTT
CASSDLVTEGTDMQYF
>TRBV4-1|-|-|TRBJ1-3
TGCGCCAGCAGCTCATCACGTGCAGGAAGCACCATATATTTT
CASSSSRAGSTIYF
>TRBV5-1|-|-|TRBJ2-4
TGCGCCAGCAGCTCAGGGATGGCCAAAATCATTCAGTACTTC
CASSSGMAKIIQYF
>TRBV4-1|TRBD2|many|TRBJ2-2
TGCGCCAGCAGCCTTAGGACACACACCGGGACTAGCATCTCCGGGGAGCTGTTTTTT
CASSLRTHTGTSISGELFF
>TRBV6-1|-|-|TRBJ2-7
TGTGCCAGCAGCGCCCATATAGAGCAGTACTTC
CASSAHIEQYF
>TRBV6-5|-|many|TRBJ2-1
TGTGCCAGCAGCCGGGTTGGGAACTACAATGAGCAGTTCTTC
CASSRVGNYNEQFF
>TRBV12-3/TRBV12-4|-|-|TRBJ1-1
TGTGCCAGCAGTCCCCAGAGGGGAGACACTGAAGCTTCCTTT
CASSPQRGDTEASF
>TRBV4-1|-|-|TRBJ1-5
TGCGCCAGCAACCACACGGGGGTAGATCAGTCCCAGCATTTT
CASNHTGVDQSQHF
>TRBV4-1|-|once|TRBJ2-3
TGCACCAGCAGTCTCGGGAATTTCAGCACAGATACGCAGTATTTT
CTSSLGNFSTDTQYF
>TRBV5-1|-|-|TRBJ2-3
TGCGCCAGCAGCTTGCCTACGAGACAGGGAGGGGATACGCAGTATTTT
CASSLPTRQGGDTQYF
>TRBV12-3/TRBV12-4|TRBD1|many|TRBJ2-7
TGTGCCAGCAGTAAACTAGGGACAGCCCGGTACGAGCAGTACTTC
CASSKLGTARYEQYF
>TRBV6-5|-|-|TRBJ2-1
TGTGCCAGCAGCCAGGGGGTGGGGGGCAATGAGCAATTATTC
CASSQGVGGNEQLF
>TRBV5-6|TRBD1|many|TRBJ2-3
TGTGCCAGCAGCGCGGGACAGGCTAGCACAGATACGCAGTATTTT
CASSAGQASTDTQYF
>TRBV12-3/TRBV12-4|-|many|TRBJ2-3
TGTGCCAGCAGTAGTCAAAGGGGCCGCACAGATACGCAGTATTTT
CASSSQRGRTDTQYF
>TRBV4-3|-|-|TRBJ2-6
TGCGCCAGCAGCCAAGATACGGGGGCTGGGGCCAACGTCCTGATATTC
CASSQDTGAGANVLIF